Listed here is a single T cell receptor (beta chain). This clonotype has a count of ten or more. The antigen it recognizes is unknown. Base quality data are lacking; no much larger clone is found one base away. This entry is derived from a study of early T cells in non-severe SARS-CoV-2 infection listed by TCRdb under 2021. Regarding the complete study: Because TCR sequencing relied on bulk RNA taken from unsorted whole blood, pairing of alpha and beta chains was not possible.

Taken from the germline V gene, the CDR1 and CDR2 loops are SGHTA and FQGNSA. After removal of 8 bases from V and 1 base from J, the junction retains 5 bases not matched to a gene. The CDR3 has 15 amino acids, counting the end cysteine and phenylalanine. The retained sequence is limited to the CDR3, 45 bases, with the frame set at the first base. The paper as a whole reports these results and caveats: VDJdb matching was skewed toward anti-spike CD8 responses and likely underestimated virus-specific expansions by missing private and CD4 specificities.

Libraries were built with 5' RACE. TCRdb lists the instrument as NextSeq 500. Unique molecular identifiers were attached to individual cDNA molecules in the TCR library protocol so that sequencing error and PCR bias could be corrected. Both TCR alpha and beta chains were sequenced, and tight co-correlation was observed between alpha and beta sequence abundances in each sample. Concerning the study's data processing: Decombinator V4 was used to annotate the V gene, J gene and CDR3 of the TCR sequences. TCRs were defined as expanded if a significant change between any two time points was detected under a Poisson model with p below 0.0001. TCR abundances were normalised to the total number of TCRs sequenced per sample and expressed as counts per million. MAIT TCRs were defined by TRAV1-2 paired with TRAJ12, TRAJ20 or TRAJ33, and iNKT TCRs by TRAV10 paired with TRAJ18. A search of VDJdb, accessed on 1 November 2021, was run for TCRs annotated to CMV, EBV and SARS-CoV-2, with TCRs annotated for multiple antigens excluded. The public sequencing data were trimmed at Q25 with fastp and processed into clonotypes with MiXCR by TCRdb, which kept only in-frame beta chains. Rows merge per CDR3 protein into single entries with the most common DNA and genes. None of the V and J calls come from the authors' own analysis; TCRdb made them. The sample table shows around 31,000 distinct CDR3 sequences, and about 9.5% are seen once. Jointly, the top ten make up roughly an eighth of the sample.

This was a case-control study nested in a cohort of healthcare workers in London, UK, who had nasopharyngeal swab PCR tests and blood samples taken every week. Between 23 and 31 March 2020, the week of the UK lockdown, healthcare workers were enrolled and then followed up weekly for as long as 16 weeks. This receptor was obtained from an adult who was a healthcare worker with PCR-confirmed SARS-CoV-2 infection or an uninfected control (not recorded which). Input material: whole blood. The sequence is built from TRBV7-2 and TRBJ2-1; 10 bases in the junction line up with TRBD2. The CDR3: CASQSGGDSYNEQFF. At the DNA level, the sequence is TGTGCCAGCCAAAGCGGGGGGGATTCCTACAATGAGCAGTTCTTC.